This T cell receptor (beta chain) was captured by sequencing in a study of blood T cell repertoires in COVID-19. Study at large: Acute-phase and convalescent COVID-19 samples originated in the United States, Italy and Spain.

From germline, CDR1 is SGHKS and CDR2 YYEKEE (reference sequence). This CDR3 is built from 15 residues. Trimming removed 0 bases at V and 0 bases at J, with 10 bases between. The table came from immunoSEQ multiplex PCR; TCRdb's copy has only in-frame clones and leaves some out. The table lists tens of thousands of clones, more than 90% of them singletons. The chain uses TRBV5-5 and TRBJ2-7; D possibly corresponds to TRBD1 (6 bases). This TCR derives from a man aged 55 to 69 with acute or convalescent COVID-19. Sequencing was done on a sample of peripheral blood. The CDR3 region has the DNA TGTGCCAGCAGCTTGGGCAGGGGCTCCTCCTACGAGCAGTACTTC. It codes for CASSLGRGSSYEQYF.